This entry features one TCR beta chain sequence. Its antigen is not identified. The primer mix had 60 Vbeta and 13 Jbeta primers. Per the original data handling: Later, an analysis found roughly 80 million unique TCR beta chains, and 8.5 million to 14 million of these were shared. Data came from immunoSEQ multiplex PCR; TCRdb stores just in-frame clones and leaves some out. The V and J calls and clone size come from that table; D and trimming were worked out from the DNA. This table has tens of thousands of clones, under 80% appearing once. These data come from a study of cytomegalovirus exposure and HLA in healthy donors. Broader study findings: Later on, a genetic analysis was performed. It linked a missense variant in DCLRE1C with V- and J-gene trimming of TCR beta.

Germline V lookup: CDR1 SEHNR, CDR2 FQNEAQ (reference sequence). The CDR3 is 16 amino acids. J was trimmed by 6 bases and V by 6 bases; bases with no gene match: 10. Material: PBMCs. The rearrangement joins TRBV7-9 to TRBJ2-3; 12 bases map to TRBD2. The TCR originated in a male donor in good health and CMV-seropositive. The CDR3 reads CASRTGTSGYRDTQYF. For the CDR3, the DNA is TGTGCCAGCAGGACTGGGACTAGCGGGTACCGGGATACGCAGTATTTT.